This T cell receptor (beta chain) was sequenced for a study of blood T cell repertoires in COVID-19 (TCRdb year 2020). Background for the entire study: Samples from collaborators originated in the United States, Italy and Spain and spanned both the acute and convalescent phases of COVID-19. The samples were drawn from two sources: the first 160 participants of the ongoing ImmuneRACE study, and 1,200 or so subjects contributed by 6 global collaborators. The prospective study material was composed of cDNA or gDNA derived from T cells, B-cell-depleted T cells, or PBMCs. A de-identified subject ID, COVID-19 status, age in years and sex were almost always included in the sample metadata. Where HLA class I and class II types were available, the types were taken from metadata supplied by the sample provider, not from assay-based typing. A freely available public database, intended as a resource for researchers studying the immune response to SARS-CoV-2, is where the repertoires were released. Subjects who had been exposed to COVID-19, were actively infected with it, or had recovered from it provided the deeply sampled blood TCRbeta repertoires that made up the dataset. Summary of the overall study and its limitations: The amount of clinical and demographic metadata varied by source and participant and was provided uncurated.

The germline ends are 24 bases apart after V is trimmed by 5 bases and J by 0 bases. The CDR3 runs 19 residues from the cysteine to the phenylalanine. The entry retains the CDR3 DNA only, 57 bases that are in frame from base 1. Taken from the germline V gene, the CDR1 and CDR2 loops are SGHTA and FQGTGA. TCRbeta CDR3 regions were amplified from genomic DNA by means of the immunoSEQ Assay, a bias-controlled multiplex PCR. The paper's data handling went like this. Nucleated cell counts per sample were estimated from amplification of reference gene primers within the assay. Sequence reads were collapsed and filtered to measure the absolute abundance of every unique TCRbeta CDR3 rearrangement. For each sample, productive Simpson clonality was calculated as the square root of Simpson's diversity index across productive rearrangements. TCRdb's version of the immuneACCESS table is confined to in-frame rearrangements and falls short of the full clone set. An unresolved V gene accounts for under half of the shortfall where checked; the remainder is of unknown origin. V and J calls and clone size are as listed in that table; D and trimming were resolved from the DNA. This sample comprises 200,000 or so clones, 80% to 90% of them detected only once. Of the sample, roughly 3.7% falls within the top ten clones.

Comment on this clone: Its antigen has not been determined. Per-nucleotide qualities are absent, and no much larger clonotype sits a single base away.

Participants in the prospective study were enrolled through a virtual design, were aged roughly 18 to 100 years, and lived in fewer than 30 United States geographic areas. In the prospective study, participants were assigned to cohorts based on the clinical history participants reported in a screening survey and a study questionnaire. In the prospective study, mobile phlebotomists collected whole blood, serum and a nasopharyngeal or oropharyngeal swab from each participant. Participants in the prospective study had the option to provide additional blood draws and questionnaires over a roughly 2-month period. Blood samples from the prospective study were shipped frozen or at room temperature prior to DNA extraction.

Sequencing was done on a sample of PBMCs or T cells enriched from blood (not recorded which). The sequence is built from TRBV7-3 and TRBJ2-3; TRBD1 is perhaps the D gene, given 6 matching bases. The clonotype was recovered from a woman younger than 30 in a cohort exposed to, infected with or recovered from COVID-19 (not recorded which). Read as DNA, the sequence is TGTGCCAGCAGCCCCCGGGGAGTTCCCGGGACAATGAGCACAGATACGCAGTATTTT. Its protein product is CASSPRGVPGTMSTDTQYF.